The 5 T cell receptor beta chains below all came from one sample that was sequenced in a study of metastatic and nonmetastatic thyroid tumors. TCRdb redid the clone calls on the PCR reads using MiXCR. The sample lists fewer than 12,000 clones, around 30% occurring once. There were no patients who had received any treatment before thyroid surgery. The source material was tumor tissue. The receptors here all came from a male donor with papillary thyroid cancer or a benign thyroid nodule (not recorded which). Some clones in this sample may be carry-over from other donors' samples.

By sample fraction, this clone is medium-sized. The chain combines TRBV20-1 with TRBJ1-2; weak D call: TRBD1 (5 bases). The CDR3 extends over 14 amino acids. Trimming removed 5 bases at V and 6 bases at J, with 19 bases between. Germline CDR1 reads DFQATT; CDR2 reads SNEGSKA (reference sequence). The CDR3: CSAPLITHRNGYTF. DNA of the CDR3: TGCAGTGCTCCCCTAATAACCCACAGGAATGGCTACACCTTC.

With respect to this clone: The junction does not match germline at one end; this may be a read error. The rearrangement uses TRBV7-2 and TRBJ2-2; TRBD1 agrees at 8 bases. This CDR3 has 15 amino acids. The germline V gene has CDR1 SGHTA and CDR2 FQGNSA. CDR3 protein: CASTGTGLSGGDLFF. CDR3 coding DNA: TGTGCCTCAACCGGGACAGGTCTATCCGGCGGGGATCTGTTTTTT.

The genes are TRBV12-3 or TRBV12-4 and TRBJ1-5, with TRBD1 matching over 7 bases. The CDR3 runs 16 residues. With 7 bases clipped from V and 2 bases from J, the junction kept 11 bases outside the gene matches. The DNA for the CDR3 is TGTGCCAGCATCTCTAGCCTTACAGGGGGCAATCAGCCCCAGCATTTT. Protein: CASISSLTGGNQPQHF.

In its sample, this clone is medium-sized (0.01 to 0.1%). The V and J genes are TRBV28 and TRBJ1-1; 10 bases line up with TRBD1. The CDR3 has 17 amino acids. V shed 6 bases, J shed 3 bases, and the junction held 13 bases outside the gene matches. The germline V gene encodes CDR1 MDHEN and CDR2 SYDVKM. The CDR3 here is CASSPARDRGLYTEAFF. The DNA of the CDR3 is TGTGCCAGCAGCCCAGCGCGGGACAGGGGTTTGTACACTGAAGCTTTCTTT.

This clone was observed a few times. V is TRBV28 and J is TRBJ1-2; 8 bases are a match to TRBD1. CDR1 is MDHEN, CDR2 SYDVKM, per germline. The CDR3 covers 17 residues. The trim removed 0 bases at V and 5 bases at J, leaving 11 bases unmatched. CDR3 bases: TGTGCCAGCAGTTTATGGGCAGGGGGCGGGAGGACGTATGGCTACACCTTC. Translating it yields CASSLWAGGGRTYGYTF.